What follows are 10 T cell receptor beta chains derived from one specimen sequenced in a study of T cell repertoires in cytomegalovirus infection. Their target antigens are unknown. One entry per CDR3 protein, called by TCRdb with MiXCR from the reads. The data show roughly 110,000 distinct CDR3 sequences, around 10% seen once. The sequenced sample consisted of PBMCs, sequenced either directly or after in vitro stimulation (not recorded which). These receptors originate from a human donor in good health (CMV status not recorded). Some clones in this sample may be carry-over from other donors' samples.

The rearrangement joins TRBV20-1 to TRBJ2-2; 10 bases are shared with TRBD2. Germline V CDR1 and CDR2: DFQATT, SNEGSKA (reference sequence). The CDR3 extends over 16 amino acids. With 3 bases clipped from V and 0 bases from J, the junction kept 4 bases outside the gene matches. The CDR3 DNA is TGCAGTGCTAGTAGACTAGCGGGCGCGAACACCGGGGAGCTGTTTTTT. It encodes CSASRLAGANTGELFF.

This clonotype was recorded at least ten times. This rearrangement joins TRBV7-9 to TRBJ1-3; tentatively, D is TRBD1 (5 bases). The germline CDR1 and CDR2 sequences are SEHNR and FQNEAQ (reference sequence). The CDR3 is 16 amino acids. The germline V and J ends were trimmed by 3 bases and 0 bases, with 12 bases remaining between them. The CDR3 loop reads CASSFGRGSSGNTIYF. CDR3 coding DNA: TGTGCCAGCAGCTTCGGCCGGGGGAGCTCTGGAAACACCATATATTTT. Filled out from reference TRBV7-9 and TRBJ1-3, the complete variable domain reads DTGVSQNPRHKITKRGQNVTFRCDPISEHNRLYWYRQTLGQGPEFLTYFQNEAQLEKSRLLSDRFSAERPKGSFSTLEIQRTEQGDSAMYLCASSFGRGSSGNTIYFGEGSWLTVV.

This clonotype was observed a handful of times. V usage is TRBV19 and J usage is TRBJ2-1, with 11 bases identical to TRBD2. The CDR3 consists of 17 residues. The germline V gene has CDR1 LNHDA and CDR2 SQIVND (reference sequence). Trimming took 2 bases from V and 10 from J; bases not matched to a gene: 13. The CDR3 coding sequence is TGTGCCAGTAGTATATTCGCCACCGGGACTAGCGGTATGGAGCAGTTCTTC. The encoded protein is CASSIFATGTSGMEQFF.

This clonotype was seen more than once but under ten times. The chain is built from TRBV2 and TRBJ1-5; weak D call: TRBD1 (6 bases). The CDR3 sequence is 15 residues long. Germline CDR1 and CDR2: SNHLY and FYNNEI. The V end was cut by 7 bases, the J end by 2 bases, with 15 bases between. The CDR3 DNA reads TGTGCCAGCATGGTGGGGGGCTACGGCAATCAGCCCCAGCATTTT. It encodes CASMVGGYGNQPQHF.

Many counts were recorded for this clonotype. The chain has TRBV7-9 and TRBJ2-1; D remains ambiguous. This CDR3 region has 12 residues. Germline V CDR1 and CDR2: SEHNR, FQNEAQ (reference sequence). The V end was cut by 5 bases, the J end by 5 bases, with 7 bases between. This CDR3 is CASSKTHNEQFF. The DNA for the CDR3 is TGTGCCAGCAGCAAGACACACAATGAGCAGTTCTTC.

This sequence joins TRBV15 and TRBJ2-7; D possibly corresponds to TRBD2 (5 bases). Trimming cost V 2 bases and J 2 bases, with 19 bases left between them. The length of the CDR3 is 17 residues. Germline V gene lookup returns CDR1 LNHNV and CDR2 YYDKDF (reference sequence). Here the CDR3 DNA reads TGTGCCACCAGCAGACCATTTTCGGAGAGCGGACCCTACGAGCAGTACTTC. It translates to CATSRPFSESGPYEQYF.

This clonotype was recorded at least ten times. V and J are TRBV7-9 and TRBJ2-1; 10 positions agree with TRBD2. Per the germline V gene, CDR1 is SEHNR and CDR2 is FQNEAQ (reference sequence). The length of the CDR3 is 17 residues. V lost 8 bases and J lost 0; bases outside the gene matches: 10. The CDR3 bases are TGTGCCAGCGAGTCCGGGACTAGCGACAGCTCCTACAATGAGCAGTTCTTC. This encodes CASESGTSDSSYNEQFF. Together with reference TRBV7-9 and TRBJ2-1, the CDR3 gives the full variable domain: DTGVSQNPRHKITKRGQNVTFRCDPISEHNRLYWYRQTLGQGPEFLTYFQNEAQLEKSRLLSDRFSAERPKGSFSTLEIQRTEQGDSAMYLCASESGTSDSSYNEQFFGPGTRLTVL.

This clonotype has a count of ten or more. This chain links TRBV27 with TRBJ2-7; 12 positions agree with TRBD2. The CDR3 length is 13 residues. Per the germline V gene, CDR1 is MNHEY and CDR2 is SMNVEV (reference sequence). V was clipped by 8 bases and J by 5 bases; unmatched bases: 4. Written as DNA, the CDR3 is TGTGCCAGCGGGACTAGCGGGTCCCACGAGCAGTACTTC. Amino acid sequence: CASGTSGSHEQYF.

This clonotype was seen once. This rearrangement joins TRBV6-8 to TRBJ1-2; D gene unclear. V was trimmed by 3 bases and J by 6 bases, leaving 5 bases between them. The CDR3 sequence is 11 residues long. Germline CDR1 and CDR2: MNHGY and SAAAGT. The CDR3 bases are TGTGCCAGCAGTTATCAGGATGGCTACACCTTC. Translating gives CASSYQDGYTF.

Many counts were recorded for this clonotype. V gene TRBV7-2 combines with J gene TRBJ1-1; tentatively, D is TRBD1 (6 bases). The V end lost 1 base, the J end lost 7 bases, and 16 bases lay between the germline ends. Germline assignment: CDR1 SGHTA and CDR2 FQGNSA. This CDR3 contains 15 residues. CDR3 region: CASSLDGGGGFEAFF. In DNA, the CDR3 is TGTGCCAGCAGCTTAGATGGAGGAGGGGGGTTTGAAGCTTTCTTT.